The source of this T cell receptor beta chain is a study of T cell repertoires in cytomegalovirus infection. Findings and caveats of the study: The study found HLA-C-restricted CMV-specific TCR beta clonotypes dominating the ex vivo response.

On this clonotype: The antigen is not known.

TCRdb analysed the reads with MiXCR anew, one entry per CDR3 protein. The data contain fewer than 1,000,000 distinct CDR3 sequences, 31% of them singletons. The source was cultured CD8+ T cells from PBMCs, collected from culture after CMV antigen stimulation. The TCR sequence derives from a human donor in good health (CMV status not recorded). Some clones in this sample may be carry-over from other donors' samples.

CDR3 in amino acids: CASRGAVPSPLHF. In DNA form, the CDR3 reads TGTGCCAGCAGGGGGGCAGTCCCATCACCCCTCCACTTT. This chain connects TRBV12-3 or TRBV12-4 to TRBJ1-6, with D tentatively TRBD1 (6 bases). This CDR3 comprises 13 residues. The V end lost 6 bases, the J end lost 10 bases, and 13 bases lay between the germline ends.